The 18 T cell receptor beta chains listed next were all sequenced from one sample in a study of T cells in Graves' hyperthyroidism and ophthalmopathy (dated by TCRdb to the late 2010s). The library was made by multiplex PCR. Reads for this sample came from an Illumina HiSeq 2000. TCR beta CDR3 regions were amplified from RNA transcripts. The TCR CDR3 was subjected to a first round of RT-PCR using the HTBI primer set and the Qiagen OneStep RT-PCR kit. Clones were called with MiXCR by TCRdb after fastp trimmed the public reads at Q25, and only in-frame beta chains were retained. Each entry is one CDR3 protein sequence, shown with its most common DNA and genes. Here the sample has around 700,000 distinct CDR3 sequences; 18% occur a single time. The ten biggest clones cover 16% of the sample. Sequenced input: blood. These receptors all stem from a woman aged 50 to 60 with Graves' hyperthyroidism that later progressed to Graves' ophthalmopathy.

This clonotype was seen many times. This chain uses TRBV7-2 with TRBJ2-3; D is undetermined. Trimming cost V 5 bases and J 0 bases, with 9 bases left between them. The CDR3 extends over 14 amino acids. Germline values: CDR1 SGHTA, CDR2 FQGNSA. The chain's CDR3 is CASSPASSTDTQYF. The DNA for the CDR3 is TGTGCCAGCAGCCCAGCATCTAGCACAGATACGCAGTATTTT.

The table lists this clonotype with a few counts. At one end the junction does not follow the germline gene, possibly because of a read error. J is TRBJ1-1 and V is TRBV2; D gene unclear. CDR1 and CDR2 from the germline V gene are SNHLY and FYNNEI. The CDR3 extends over 14 amino acids. Written as DNA, the CDR3 is TGTGCCAGGACCAAAGAAGGGAAGAACACTAAAGCTTTCTTT. This sequence encodes CARTKEGKNTKAFF.

The sample holds many counts of this clonotype. The genes are TRBV18 and TRBJ1-1; D remains ambiguous. The ends were cut back, 3 bases at V and 5 bases at J, with 13 bases in the middle. Per germline, CDR1 KGHSH and CDR2 LQKENI. CDR3 length equals 14 residues. CDR3 sequence: CASSPGPGGTEAFF. DNA of the CDR3: TGTGCCAGCTCACCCGGACCCGGCGGGACTGAAGCTTTCTTT.

This clonotype was seen more than once but under ten times. The V gene is TRBV5-1, the J gene TRBJ1-1; no firm D call. With 0 bases removed from V and 3 bases from J, the gap between germline ends came to 9 bases. The CDR3 loop spans 14 amino acids. Germline V lookup: CDR1 SGHRS, CDR2 YFSETQ. The CDR3 sequence is CASSLGLSDTEAFF. CDR3 nucleotide sequence: TGCGCCAGCAGCTTGGGGCTCTCGGACACTGAAGCTTTCTTT.

A few counts support this clonotype. The chain couples TRBV9 to TRBJ2-1; TRBD1 or TRBD2 may be the D gene (5 bases each). Trimming removed 0 bases from V and 7 bases from J, with 14 bases in between. The CDR3 covers 15 residues. Per germline, CDR1 SGDLS and CDR2 YYNGEE. The CDR3 DNA reads as TGTGCCAGCAGCGTAGGGGCCGGGGCGGATAATGAGCAGTTCTTC. Translating gives CASSVGAGADNEQFF.

V and J are TRBV10-3 and TRBJ1-5; D unclear. Trimming shortened V by 2 bases and J by 0 bases, and 14 bases separated the two germline ends. Germline CDR1 is ENHRY and CDR2 is SYGVKD. CDR3 size: 17 residues. Here the CDR3 DNA reads TGTGCCATCAGTGAGGGACCCACAGAGGATAGCAATCAGCCCCAGCATTTT. Protein sequence: CAISEGPTEDSNQPQHF.

This clonotype was seen repeatedly, ten times or more. The chain links TRBV20-1 to TRBJ2-7; weak D call: TRBD1 (5 bases). Germline lookup yields CDR1 DFQATT and CDR2 SNEGSKA (reference sequence). The CDR3 contains 13 residues. The V gene lost 7 bases and the J gene lost 1 base, with 14 bases spanning the gap. The CDR3 loop reads CSDRRRGSYEQYF. The CDR3 nucleotides are TGCAGTGACAGACGTAGGGGTTCCTACGAGCAGTACTTC.

This clonotype occurred many times. This sequence joins TRBV20-1 and TRBJ1-1, with D perhaps matching TRBD1 (5 bases). Germline V gene lookup returns CDR1 DFQATT and CDR2 SNEGSKA (reference sequence). CDR3 length: 12 amino acids. Between the trimmed V and J ends, which lost 2 bases and 8 bases, there was a span of 12 bases. CDR3 bases: TGCAGTGCTAGACCGACAGAGACCGAAGCTTTCTTT. It encodes CSARPTETEAFF.

The chain carries TRBV5-1 and TRBJ1-6; D is uncertain. This CDR3 spans 17 amino acids. Germline V lookup: CDR1 SGHRS, CDR2 YFSETQ. The germline V and J ends were trimmed by 4 bases and 0 bases, with 14 bases remaining between them. The CDR3: CASSPLGMDSYNSPLHF. The CDR3, as DNA: TGCGCCAGCAGCCCCCTTGGGATGGACTCCTATAATTCACCCCTCCACTTT.

The chain uses TRBV19 and TRBJ2-2; D remains ambiguous. The end of the DNA is better explained by TRBJ1-1, so the J call may be wrong. Germline V CDR1 and CDR2: LNHDA, SQIVND (reference sequence). This CDR3 region has 12 residues. CDR3 coding DNA: TGTGCCAGTAGTATACCACTCCGAGGAGCTTTCTTT. As protein: CASSIPLRGAFF.

This clonotype occurred many times. The V and J genes are TRBV6-1 and TRBJ2-1; 9 bases agree with TRBD2. The CDR3 sequence is 16 residues long. The V segment lost 1 base and the J segment 9 bases; nucleotides outside the gene matches: 10. CDR1 MNHNS and CDR2 SASEGT come from the germline V gene. CDR3 sequence: CASSEVEAGGRGEQFF. CDR3 nucleotides: TGTGCCAGCAGTGAAGTGGAGGCGGGGGGGCGGGGTGAGCAGTTCTTC.

V gene TRBV15 combines with J gene TRBJ2-5; D is ambiguous. Trimming removed 0 bases at V and 5 bases at J, with 10 bases between. The germline CDR1 and CDR2 sequences are LNHNV and YYDKDF (reference sequence). The CDR3 is made up of 14 amino acids. The CDR3 DNA follows: TGTGCCACCAGCAGAGATCTGTCGGAGGAGACCCAGTACTTC. It specifies CATSRDLSEETQYF. Together with reference TRBV15 and TRBJ2-5, the CDR3 gives the full variable domain: DAMVIQNPRYQVTQFGKPVTLSCSQTLNHNVMYWYQQKSSQAPKLLFHYYDKDFNNEADTPDNFQSRRPNTSFCFLDIRSPGLGDTAMYLCATSRDLSEETQYFGPGTRLLVL.

The V call is TRBV6-5, the J call TRBJ1-3, with D tentatively TRBD1 (6 bases). V dropped 0 bases and J dropped 0 bases, with 9 bases sitting between them. Per germline, CDR1 MNHEY and CDR2 SVGAGI. This CDR3 spans 16 amino acids. CDR3 protein: CASSYSGGLSGNTIYF. In nucleotides, the CDR3 is TGTGCCAGCAGTTACTCCGGGGGGCTCTCTGGAAACACCATATATTTT.

The chain recombines TRBV6-5 with TRBJ1-6, with TRBD1 identical over 8 bases. The CDR3 covers 15 residues. Germline V gene lookup returns CDR1 MNHEY and CDR2 SVGAGI. V was pared by 5 bases and J by 6 bases, with 6 bases of the junction left unmatched. The CDR3 sequence: CASSGGRGLNSPLHF. Written as DNA, the CDR3 is TGTGCCAGCAGTGGGGGCAGGGGGCTTAATTCACCCCTCCACTTT.

This clonotype was seen only a few times. The V call is TRBV5-4, the J call TRBJ2-5; weak D call: TRBD1 (5 bases). This CDR3 has 12 residues. V was shortened by 5 bases and J by 4 bases, with 9 bases between the two germline ends. CDR1 and CDR2 from the germline V gene are SGHNT and YYREEE (reference sequence). CDR3 coding DNA: TGTGCCAGCAGATCTAGGGGAGAGACCCAGTACTTC. This translates into CASRSRGETQYF.

V and J are TRBV20-1 and TRBJ2-1; unclear D gene. V lost 5 bases to trimming and J lost 0 bases, with 11 bases between them. This CDR3 is built from 14 residues. Germline-derived CDR1 and CDR2 are DFQATT and SNEGSKA (reference sequence). The CDR3 spells CSARSRSSYNEQFF. For the CDR3, the DNA is TGCAGTGCTCGTAGTCGGAGCTCCTACAATGAGCAGTTCTTC.

This clonotype has more than one count but fewer than ten. The chain has TRBV24-1 and TRBJ1-2; possible D gene TRBD1, 6 bases. V was trimmed by 2 bases and J by 4 bases, leaving 10 bases between them. The length of the CDR3 is 14 residues. Germline assignment: CDR1 KGHDR and CDR2 SFDVKD. Here the CDR3 DNA reads TGTGCCACCAGTGATTCAGGACAGCCCTATGGCTACACCTTC. Protein sequence: CATSDSGQPYGYTF.

CDR3 region: CASSVASGTGELFF. Written as DNA, the CDR3 is TGTGCCAGCAGCGTAGCTTCGGGGACCGGGGAGCTGTTTTTT. The chain has TRBV9 and TRBJ2-2, with D possibly TRBD2 on 5 matching bases. CDR3 length: 14 amino acids. Germline CDR1 is SGDLS and CDR2 is YYNGEE. V gave up 0 bases and J gave up 5 bases, with 8 bases separating them.